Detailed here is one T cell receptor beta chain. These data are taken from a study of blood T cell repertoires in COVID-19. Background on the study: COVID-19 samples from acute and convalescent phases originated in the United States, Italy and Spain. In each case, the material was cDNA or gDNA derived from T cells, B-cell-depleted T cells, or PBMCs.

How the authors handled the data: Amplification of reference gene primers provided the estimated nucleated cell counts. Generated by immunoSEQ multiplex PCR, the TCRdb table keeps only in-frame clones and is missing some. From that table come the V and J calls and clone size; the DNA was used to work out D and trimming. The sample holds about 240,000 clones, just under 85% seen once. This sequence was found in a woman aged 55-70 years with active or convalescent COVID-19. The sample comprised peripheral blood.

DNA for the CDR3: TGTGCCACCAGTGATTTGTCTAGCGGGAGTTACAATGAGCAGTTCTTC. Amino acid sequence: CATSDLSSGSYNEQFF. This chain joins TRBV24-1 and TRBJ2-1, with 10 bases lining up with TRBD2. The CDR3 covers 16 residues. Trimming cost V 0 bases and J 4 bases; bases outside gene matches: 2. CDR1 and CDR2 (germline): KGHDR, SFDVKD.